The present TCR beta chain was sequenced within a study of breast tumors, draining lymph nodes, adjacent tissues. Overall study results and limits: Tumors had less TCR diversity than lymph nodes, more than nontumor tissue. Data fit most tumor T cells coming from lymph node, expanding in tumor. The lymph node origin of tumor T cells was framed as consistent with a hypothesis, not demonstrated. Tumor and nontumor repertoires were significantly more similar in luminal-like than in basal-like breast cancer.

In TCRdb, the multiplex PCR reads were re-called with MiXCR into one record per CDR3 protein. The table shows about 230,000 distinct CDR3 sequences, with about 34% occurring only once. Samples came from axillary lymph nodes draining the breast cancer. Only one count was recorded for this clonotype. What it recognizes is unknown. The J segment lost 7 bases and the V segment lost 2 bases, leaving 11 bases of the junction unmatched. This CDR3 spans 16 amino acids. From germline, CDR1 is ENHRY and CDR2 SYGVKD. Sequencing was carried out using axillary lymph node tissue. The TCR originated in a female donor with breast cancer. Some clones in this sample may be carry-over from other donors' samples. The rearrangement links TRBV10-3 to TRBJ1-2, with 9 bases aligning to TRBD1. This CDR3 is CAISEPTGTGKIGYTF. Written as DNA, the CDR3 is TGTGCCATCAGTGAGCCAACCGGGACAGGGAAAATTGGCTACACCTTC.